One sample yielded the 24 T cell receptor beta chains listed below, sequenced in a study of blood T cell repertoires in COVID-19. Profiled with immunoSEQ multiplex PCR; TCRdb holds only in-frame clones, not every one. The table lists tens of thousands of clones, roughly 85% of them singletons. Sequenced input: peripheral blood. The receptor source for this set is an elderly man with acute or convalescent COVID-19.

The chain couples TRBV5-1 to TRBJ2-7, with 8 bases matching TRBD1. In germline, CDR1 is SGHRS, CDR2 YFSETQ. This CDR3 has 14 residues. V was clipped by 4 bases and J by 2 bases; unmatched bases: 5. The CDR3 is CASSPRQGTYEQYF. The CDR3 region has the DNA TGCGCCAGCAGCCCCCGACAGGGGACCTACGAGCAGTACTTC. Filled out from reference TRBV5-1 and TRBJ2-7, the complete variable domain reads KAGVTQTPRYLIKTRGQQVTLSCSPISGHRSVSWYQQTPGQGLQFLFEYFSETQRNKGNFPGRFSGRQFSNSRSEMNVSTLELGDSALYLCASSPRQGTYEQYFGPGTRLTVT.

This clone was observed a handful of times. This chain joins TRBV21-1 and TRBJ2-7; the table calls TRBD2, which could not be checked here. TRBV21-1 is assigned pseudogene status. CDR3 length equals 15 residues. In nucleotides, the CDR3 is TGTGCCAGCAACCTTAGCGAGCCCGAGTCATACGAGCAGTACTTC. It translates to CASNLSEPESYEQYF.

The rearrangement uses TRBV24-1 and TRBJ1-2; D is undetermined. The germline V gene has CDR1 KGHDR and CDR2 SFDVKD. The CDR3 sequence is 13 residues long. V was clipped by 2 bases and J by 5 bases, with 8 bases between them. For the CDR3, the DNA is TGTGCCACCAGTGATTCGAGAGTTTATGGCTACACCTTC. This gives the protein CATSDSRVYGYTF.

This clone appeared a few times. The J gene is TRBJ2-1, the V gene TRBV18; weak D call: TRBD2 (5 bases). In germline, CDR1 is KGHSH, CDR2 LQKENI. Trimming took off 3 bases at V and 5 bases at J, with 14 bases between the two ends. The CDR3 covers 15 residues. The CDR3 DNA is TGTGCCAGCTCACCGTCCCAGCGGAACCACAATGAGCAGTTCTTC. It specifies CASSPSQRNHNEQFF.

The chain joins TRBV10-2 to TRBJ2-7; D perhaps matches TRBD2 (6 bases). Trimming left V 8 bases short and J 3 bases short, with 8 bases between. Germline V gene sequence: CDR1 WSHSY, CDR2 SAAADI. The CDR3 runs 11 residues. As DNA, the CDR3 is TGCGCCAGCCGCGGGGTCTACGAGCAGTACTTC. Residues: CASRGVYEQYF.

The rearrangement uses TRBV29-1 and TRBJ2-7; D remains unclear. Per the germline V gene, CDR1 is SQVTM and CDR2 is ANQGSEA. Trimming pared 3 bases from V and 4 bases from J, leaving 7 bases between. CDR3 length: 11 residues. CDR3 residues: CSVDGMYEQYF. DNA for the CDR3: TGCAGCGTTGATGGCATGTACGAGCAGTACTTC.

In nucleotides, the CDR3 is TGTGCCAGCAGCTTAGGACAGCTTCTGCGGAAGCCTGGCACAGATACGCAGTATTTT. It yields the protein CASSLGQLLRKPGTDTQYF. The chain carries TRBV11-2 and TRBJ2-3, with D perhaps TRBD1 (5 bases). Trimming removed 1 base at V and 1 base at J, with 21 bases between. Germline-derived CDR1 and CDR2 are SGHAT and FQNNGV. This CDR3 region has 19 residues.

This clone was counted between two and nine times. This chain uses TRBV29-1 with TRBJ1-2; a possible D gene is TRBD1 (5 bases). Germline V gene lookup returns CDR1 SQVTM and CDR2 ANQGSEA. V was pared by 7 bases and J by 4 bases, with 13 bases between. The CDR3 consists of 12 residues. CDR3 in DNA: TGCAGCGCGGCGACGGGGGTCTATGGCTACACCTTC. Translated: CSAATGVYGYTF.

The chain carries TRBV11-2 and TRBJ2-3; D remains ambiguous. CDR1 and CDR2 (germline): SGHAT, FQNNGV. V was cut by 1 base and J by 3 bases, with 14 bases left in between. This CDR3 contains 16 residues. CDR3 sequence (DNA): TGTGCCAGCAGCTTAGCGGCAGGCCCCGTAACAGATACGCAGTATTTT. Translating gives CASSLAAGPVTDTQYF.

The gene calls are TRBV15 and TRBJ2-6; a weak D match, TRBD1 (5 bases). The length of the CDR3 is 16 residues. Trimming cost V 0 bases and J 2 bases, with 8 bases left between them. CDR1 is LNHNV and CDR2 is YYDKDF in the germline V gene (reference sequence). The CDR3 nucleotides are TGTGCCACCAGCAGAGATGGGGCGGCTGGGGCCAACGTCCTGACTTTC. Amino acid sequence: CATSRDGAAGANVLTF.

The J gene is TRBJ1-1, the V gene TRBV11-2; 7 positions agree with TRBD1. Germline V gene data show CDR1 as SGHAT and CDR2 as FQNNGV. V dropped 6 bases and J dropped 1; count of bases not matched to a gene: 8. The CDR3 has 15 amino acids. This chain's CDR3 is CASRTPGGRNTEAFF. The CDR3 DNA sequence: TGTGCCAGCAGAACCCCAGGGGGAAGGAACACTGAAGCTTTCTTT.

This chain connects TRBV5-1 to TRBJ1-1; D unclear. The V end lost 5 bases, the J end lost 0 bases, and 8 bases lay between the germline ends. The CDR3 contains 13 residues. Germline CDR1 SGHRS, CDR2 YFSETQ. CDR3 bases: TGCGCCAGCAGTCGGGATATGAACACTGAAGCTTTCTTT. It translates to CASSRDMNTEAFF.

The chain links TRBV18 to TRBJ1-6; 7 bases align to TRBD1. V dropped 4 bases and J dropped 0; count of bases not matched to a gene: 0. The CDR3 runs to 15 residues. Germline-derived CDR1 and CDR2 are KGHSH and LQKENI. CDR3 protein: CASSRDSSYNSPLHF. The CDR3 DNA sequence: TGTGCCAGCTCACGGGACAGCTCCTATAATTCACCCCTCCACTTT.

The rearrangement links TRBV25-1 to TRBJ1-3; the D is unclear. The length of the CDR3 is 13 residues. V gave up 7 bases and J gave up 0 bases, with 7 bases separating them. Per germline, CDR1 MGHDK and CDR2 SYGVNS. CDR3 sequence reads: CASKQSSGNTIYF. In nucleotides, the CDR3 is TGTGCCAGCAAACAGAGCTCTGGAAACACCATATATTTT.

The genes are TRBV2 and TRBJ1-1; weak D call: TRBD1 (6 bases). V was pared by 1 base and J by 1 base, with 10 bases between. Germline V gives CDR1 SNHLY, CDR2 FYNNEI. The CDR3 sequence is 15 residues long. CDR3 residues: CASSEVQGQNTEAFF. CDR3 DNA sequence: TGTGCCAGCAGTGAAGTGCAGGGACAGAACACTGAAGCTTTCTTT.

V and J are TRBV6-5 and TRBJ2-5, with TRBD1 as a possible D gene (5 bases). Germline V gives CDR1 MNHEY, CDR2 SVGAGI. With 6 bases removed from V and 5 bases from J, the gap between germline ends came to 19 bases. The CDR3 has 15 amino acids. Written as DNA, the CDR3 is TGTGCCAGCAGGTTAACAGGTCATAAGGCGGAGACCCAGTACTTC. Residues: CASRLTGHKAETQYF.

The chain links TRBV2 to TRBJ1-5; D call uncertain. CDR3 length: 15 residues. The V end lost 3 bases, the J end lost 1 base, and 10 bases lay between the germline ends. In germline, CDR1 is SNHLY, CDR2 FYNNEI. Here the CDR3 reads CASSDGWESNQPQHF. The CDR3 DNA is TGTGCCAGCAGTGACGGCTGGGAGAGCAATCAGCCCCAGCATTTT. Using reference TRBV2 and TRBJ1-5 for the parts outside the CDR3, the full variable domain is EPEVTQTPSHQVTQMGQEVILRCVPISNHLYFYWYRQILGQKVEFLVSFYNNEISEKSEIFDDQFSVERPDGSNFTLKIRSTKLEDSAMYFCASSDGWESNQPQHFGDGTRLSIL.

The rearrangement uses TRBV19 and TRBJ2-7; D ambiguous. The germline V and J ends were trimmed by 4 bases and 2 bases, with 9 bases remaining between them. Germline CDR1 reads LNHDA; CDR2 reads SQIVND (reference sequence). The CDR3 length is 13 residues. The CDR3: CASSRTVAYEQYF. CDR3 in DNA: TGTGCCAGTAGTAGAACAGTGGCCTACGAGCAGTACTTC.

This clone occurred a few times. The CDR3 sequence is CASSAVSGTDTQYF. Written as DNA, the CDR3 is TGCGCCAGCAGTGCGGTATCAGGGACAGATACGCAGTATTTT. The chain links TRBV10-1 to TRBJ2-3; tentatively, D is TRBD1 (5 bases). Trimming removed 4 bases at V and 3 bases at J, with 11 bases between. The length of the CDR3 is 14 residues. Germline V gives CDR1 WNHNN, CDR2 SYGVQD (reference sequence).

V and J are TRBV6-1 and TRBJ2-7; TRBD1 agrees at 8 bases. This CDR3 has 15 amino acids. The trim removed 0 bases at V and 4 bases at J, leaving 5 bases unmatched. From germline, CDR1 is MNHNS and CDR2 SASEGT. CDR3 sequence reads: CASSEALDRVYEQYF. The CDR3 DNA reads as TGTGCCAGCAGTGAAGCCTTGGACAGGGTTTACGAGCAGTACTTC.

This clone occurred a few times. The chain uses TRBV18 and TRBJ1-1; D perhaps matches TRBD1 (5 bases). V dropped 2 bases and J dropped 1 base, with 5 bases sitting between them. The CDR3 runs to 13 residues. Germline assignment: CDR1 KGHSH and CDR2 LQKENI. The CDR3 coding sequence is TGTGCCAGCTCACCAACAGGGAACACTGAAGCTTTCTTT. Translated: CASSPTGNTEAFF. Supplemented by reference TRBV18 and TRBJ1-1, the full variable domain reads NAGVMQNPRHLVRRRGQEARLRCSPMKGHSHVYWYRQLPEEGLKFMVYLQKENIIDESGMPKERFSAEFPKEGPSILRIQQVVRGDSAAYFCASSPTGNTEAFFGQGTRLTVV.

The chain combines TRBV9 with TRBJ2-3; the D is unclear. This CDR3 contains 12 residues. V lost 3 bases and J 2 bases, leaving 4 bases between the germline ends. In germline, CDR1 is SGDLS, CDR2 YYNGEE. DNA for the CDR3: TGTGCCAGCAGCGGTTACACAGATACGCAGTATTTT. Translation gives CASSGYTDTQYF.

CDR3 loop: CASSFRGVLNTEAFF. DNA of the CDR3: TGTGCCAGCAGTTTCAGGGGGGTCTTGAACACTGAAGCTTTCTTT. The chain recombines TRBV28 with TRBJ1-1; 7 positions match TRBD1. This CDR3 comprises 15 residues. The V gene end was trimmed by 3 bases and the J gene end by 0 bases; junction bases not matched to a gene: 4. Germline CDR1 and CDR2: MDHEN and SYDVKM.

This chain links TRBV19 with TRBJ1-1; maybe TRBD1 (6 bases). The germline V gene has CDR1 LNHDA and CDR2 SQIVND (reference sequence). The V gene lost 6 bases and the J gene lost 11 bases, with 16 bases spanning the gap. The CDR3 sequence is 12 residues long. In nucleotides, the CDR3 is TGTGCCAGTAGGGGACACCGGGATGGGGCTTTCTTT. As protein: CASRGHRDGAFF.